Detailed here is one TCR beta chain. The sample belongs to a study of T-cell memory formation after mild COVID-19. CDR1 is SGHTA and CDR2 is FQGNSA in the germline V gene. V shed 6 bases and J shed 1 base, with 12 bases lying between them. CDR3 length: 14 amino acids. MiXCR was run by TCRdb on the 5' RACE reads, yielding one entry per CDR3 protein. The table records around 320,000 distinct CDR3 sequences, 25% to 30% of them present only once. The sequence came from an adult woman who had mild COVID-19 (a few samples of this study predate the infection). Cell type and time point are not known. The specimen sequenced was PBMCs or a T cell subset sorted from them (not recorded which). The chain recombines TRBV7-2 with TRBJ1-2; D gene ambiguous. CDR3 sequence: CASSSQEGNYGYTF. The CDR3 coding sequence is TGTGCCAGCAGTTCCCAGGAGGGTAACTATGGCTACACCTTC.